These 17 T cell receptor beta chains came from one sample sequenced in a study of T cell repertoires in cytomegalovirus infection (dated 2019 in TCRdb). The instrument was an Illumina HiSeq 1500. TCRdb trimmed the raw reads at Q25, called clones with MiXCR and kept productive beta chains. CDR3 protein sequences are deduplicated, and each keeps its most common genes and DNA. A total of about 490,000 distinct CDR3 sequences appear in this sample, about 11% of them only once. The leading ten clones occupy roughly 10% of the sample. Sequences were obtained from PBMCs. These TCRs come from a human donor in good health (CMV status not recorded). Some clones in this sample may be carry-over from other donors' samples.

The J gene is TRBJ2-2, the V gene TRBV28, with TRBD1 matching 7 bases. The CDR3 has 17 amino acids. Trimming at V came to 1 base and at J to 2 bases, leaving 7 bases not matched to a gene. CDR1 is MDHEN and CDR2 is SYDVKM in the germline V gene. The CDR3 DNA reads TGTGCCAGCAGTTTATCTATCGGGACAGTTAACACCGGGGAGCTGTTTTTT. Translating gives CASSLSIGTVNTGELFF.

The CDR3 reads CASSSTGGGWYTGELFF. CDR3 in DNA: TGCGCCAGCAGCTCCACAGGGGGCGGTTGGTACACCGGGGAGCTGTTTTTT. The chain recombines TRBV5-1 with TRBJ2-2; TRBD1 agrees at 9 bases. This CDR3 is 17 amino acids long. CDR1 is SGHRS, CDR2 YFSETQ, per germline. Trimming removed 3 bases from V and 3 bases from J; junction bases left unmatched: 9.

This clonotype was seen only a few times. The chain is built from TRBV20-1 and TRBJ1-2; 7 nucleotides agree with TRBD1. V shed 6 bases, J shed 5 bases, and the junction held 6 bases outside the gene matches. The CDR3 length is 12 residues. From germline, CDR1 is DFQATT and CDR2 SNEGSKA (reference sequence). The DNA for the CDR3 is TGCAGTGCGCTGACAGGGTCTTATGGCTACACCTTC. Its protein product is CSALTGSYGYTF.

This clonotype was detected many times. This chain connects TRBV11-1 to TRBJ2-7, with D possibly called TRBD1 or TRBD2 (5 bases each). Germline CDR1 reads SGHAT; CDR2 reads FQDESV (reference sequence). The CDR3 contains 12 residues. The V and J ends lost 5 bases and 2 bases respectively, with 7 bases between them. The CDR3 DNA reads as TGTGCCAGCAGCCGGGACGCCTACGAGCAGTACTTC. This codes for CASSRDAYEQYF.

CDR3 region: CASSPETGVDSPLHF. CDR3 in DNA: TGCGCCAGCAGCCCCGAGACAGGGGTGGATTCACCCCTCCACTTT. This sequence joins TRBV5-1 and TRBJ1-6; 8 bases fit TRBD1. The CDR3 runs 15 residues. The germline CDR1 and CDR2 sequences are SGHRS and YFSETQ. The trim removed 4 bases at V and 8 bases at J, leaving 8 bases unmatched.

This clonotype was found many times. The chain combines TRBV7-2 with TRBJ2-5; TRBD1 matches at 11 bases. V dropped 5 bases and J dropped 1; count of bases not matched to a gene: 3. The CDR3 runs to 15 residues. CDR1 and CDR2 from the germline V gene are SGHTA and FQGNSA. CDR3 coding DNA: TGTGCCAGCAGCCGGGACAGGGGGACCCAAGAGACCCAGTACTTC. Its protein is CASSRDRGTQETQYF.

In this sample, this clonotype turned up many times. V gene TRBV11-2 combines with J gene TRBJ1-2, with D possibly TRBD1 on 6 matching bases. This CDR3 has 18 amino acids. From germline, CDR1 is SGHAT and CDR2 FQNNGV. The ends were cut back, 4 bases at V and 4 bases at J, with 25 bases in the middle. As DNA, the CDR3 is TGTGCCAGCAGCTCTTTCCGGGACATAATCTTTCCCGGCTATGGCTACACCTTC. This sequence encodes CASSSFRDIIFPGYGYTF. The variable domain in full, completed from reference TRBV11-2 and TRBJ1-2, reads EAGVAQSPRYKIIEKRQSVAFWCNPISGHATLYWYQQILGQGPKLLIQFQNNGVVDDSQLPKDRFSAERLKGVDSTLKIQPAKLEDSAVYLCASSSFRDIIFPGYGYTFGSGTRLTVV.

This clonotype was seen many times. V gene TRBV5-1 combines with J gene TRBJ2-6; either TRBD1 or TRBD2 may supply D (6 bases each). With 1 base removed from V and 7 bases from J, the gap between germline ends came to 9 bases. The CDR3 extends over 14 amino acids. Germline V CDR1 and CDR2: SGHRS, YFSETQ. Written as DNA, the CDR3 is TGCGCCAGCAGCTTGAGGGGGGAAGCCAACGTCCTGACTTTC. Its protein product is CASSLRGEANVLTF.

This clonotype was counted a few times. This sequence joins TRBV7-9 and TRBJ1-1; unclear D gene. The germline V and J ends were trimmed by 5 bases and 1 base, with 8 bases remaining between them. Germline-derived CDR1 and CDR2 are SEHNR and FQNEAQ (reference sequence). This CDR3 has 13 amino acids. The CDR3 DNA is TGTGCCAGCAGCATGGGTCAGAACACTGAAGCTTTCTTT. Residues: CASSMGQNTEAFF.

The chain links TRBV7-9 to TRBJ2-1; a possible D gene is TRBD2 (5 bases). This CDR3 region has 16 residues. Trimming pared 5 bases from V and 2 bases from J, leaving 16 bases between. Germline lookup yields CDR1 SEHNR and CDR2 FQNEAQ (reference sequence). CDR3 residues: CASSPSGADPYNEQFF. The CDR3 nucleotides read TGTGCCAGCAGCCCCTCCGGAGCGGATCCCTACAATGAGCAGTTCTTC.

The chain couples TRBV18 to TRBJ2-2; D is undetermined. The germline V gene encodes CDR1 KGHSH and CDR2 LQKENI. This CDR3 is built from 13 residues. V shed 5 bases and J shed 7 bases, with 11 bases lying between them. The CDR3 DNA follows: TGTGCCAGCTCAGCTGGACCTGACGGGGAGCTGTTTTTT. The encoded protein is CASSAGPDGELFF. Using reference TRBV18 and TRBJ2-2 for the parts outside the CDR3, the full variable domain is NAGVMQNPRHLVRRRGQEARLRCSPMKGHSHVYWYRQLPEEGLKFMVYLQKENIIDESGMPKERFSAEFPKEGPSILRIQQVVRGDSAAYFCASSAGPDGELFFGEGSRLTVL.

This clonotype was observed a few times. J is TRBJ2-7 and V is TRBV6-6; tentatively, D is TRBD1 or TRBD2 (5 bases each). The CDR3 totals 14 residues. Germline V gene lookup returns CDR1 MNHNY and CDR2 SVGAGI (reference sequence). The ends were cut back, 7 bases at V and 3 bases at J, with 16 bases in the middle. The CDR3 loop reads CASTLTRGDYEQYF. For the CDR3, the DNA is TGTGCCAGCACCCTTACAAGAGGGGACTACGAGCAGTACTTC.

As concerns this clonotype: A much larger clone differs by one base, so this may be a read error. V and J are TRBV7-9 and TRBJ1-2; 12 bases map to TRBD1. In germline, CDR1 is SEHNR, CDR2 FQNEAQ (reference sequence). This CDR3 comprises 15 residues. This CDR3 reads CASSWGTGGQGGYSF. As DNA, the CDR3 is TGTGCCAGCAGCTGGGGGACAGGGGGCCAAGGGGGCTACAGCTTC.

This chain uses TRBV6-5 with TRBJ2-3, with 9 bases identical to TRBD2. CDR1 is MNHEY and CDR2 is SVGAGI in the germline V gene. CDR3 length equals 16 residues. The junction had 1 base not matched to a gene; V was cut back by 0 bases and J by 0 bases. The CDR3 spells CASSYSTSGSTDTQYF. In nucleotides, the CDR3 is TGTGCCAGCAGTTACTCAACTAGCGGGAGCACAGATACGCAGTATTTT.

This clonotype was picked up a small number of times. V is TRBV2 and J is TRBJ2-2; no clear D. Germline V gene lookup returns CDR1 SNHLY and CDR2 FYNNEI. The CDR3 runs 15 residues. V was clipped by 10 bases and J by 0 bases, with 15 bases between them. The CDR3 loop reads CAIFNSDANTGELFF. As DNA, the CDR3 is TGTGCCATTTTTAACAGTGACGCGAACACCGGGGAGCTGTTTTTT.

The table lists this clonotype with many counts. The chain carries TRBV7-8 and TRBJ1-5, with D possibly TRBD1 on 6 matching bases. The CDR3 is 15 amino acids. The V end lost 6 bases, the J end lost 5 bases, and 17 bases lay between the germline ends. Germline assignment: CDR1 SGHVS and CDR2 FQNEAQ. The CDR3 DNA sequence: TGTGCCAGCAGTCAACAGAGGGGGAGGGATCAGCCCCAGCATTTT. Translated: CASSQQRGRDQPQHF.

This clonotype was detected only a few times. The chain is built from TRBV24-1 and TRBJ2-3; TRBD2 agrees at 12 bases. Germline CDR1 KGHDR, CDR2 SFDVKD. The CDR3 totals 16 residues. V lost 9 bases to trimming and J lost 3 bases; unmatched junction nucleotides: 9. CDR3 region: CATEASGRAITDTQYF. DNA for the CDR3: TGTGCCACCGAGGCTAGCGGGAGGGCGATAACAGATACGCAGTATTTT.